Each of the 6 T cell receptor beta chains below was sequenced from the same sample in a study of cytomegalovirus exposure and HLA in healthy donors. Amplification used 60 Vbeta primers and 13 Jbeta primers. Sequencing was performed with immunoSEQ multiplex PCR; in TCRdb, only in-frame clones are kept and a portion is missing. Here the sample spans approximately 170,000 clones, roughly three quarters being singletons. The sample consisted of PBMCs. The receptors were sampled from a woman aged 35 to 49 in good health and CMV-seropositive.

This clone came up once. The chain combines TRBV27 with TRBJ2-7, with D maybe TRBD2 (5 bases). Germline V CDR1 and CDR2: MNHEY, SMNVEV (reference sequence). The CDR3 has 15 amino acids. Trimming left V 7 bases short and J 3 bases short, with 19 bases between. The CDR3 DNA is TGTGCCAGCACCCAGACTCGGGATTGGGGCTACGAGCAGTACTTC. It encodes CASTQTRDWGYEQYF.

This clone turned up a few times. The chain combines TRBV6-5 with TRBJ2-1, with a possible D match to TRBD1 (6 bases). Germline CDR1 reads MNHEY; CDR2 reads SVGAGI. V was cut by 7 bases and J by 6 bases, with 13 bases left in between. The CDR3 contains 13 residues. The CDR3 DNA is TGTGCCAGCACCGACAGGTTGTCCAATGAGCAGTTCTTC. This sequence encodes CASTDRLSNEQFF.

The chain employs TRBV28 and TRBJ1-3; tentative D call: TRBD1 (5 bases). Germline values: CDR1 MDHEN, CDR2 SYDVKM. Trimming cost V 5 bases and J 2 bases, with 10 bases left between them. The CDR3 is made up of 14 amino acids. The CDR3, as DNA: TGTGCCAGCAGTCCCCGACAGCCTGGAAACACCATATATTTT. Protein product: CASSPRQPGNTIYF. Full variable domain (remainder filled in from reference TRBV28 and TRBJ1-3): DVKVTQSSRYLVKRTGEKVFLECVQDMDHENMFWYRQDPGLGLRLIYFSYDVKMKEKGDIPEGYSVSREKKERFSLILESASTNQTSMYLCASSPRQPGNTIYFGEGSWLTVV.

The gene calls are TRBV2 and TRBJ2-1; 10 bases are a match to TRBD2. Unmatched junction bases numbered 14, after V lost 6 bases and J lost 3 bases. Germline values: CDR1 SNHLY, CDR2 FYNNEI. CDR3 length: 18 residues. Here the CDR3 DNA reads TGTGCCAGCAGGGAACTAGCGGGGAACCGCCTAAACTACAATGAGCAGTTCTTC. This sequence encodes CASRELAGNRLNYNEQFF.

The CDR3: CASSIDRGPQPQHF. In nucleotides, the CDR3 is TGTGCCAGTAGTATAGACAGGGGACCACAGCCCCAGCATTTT. V usage is TRBV19 and J usage is TRBJ1-5; D may be TRBD1 (6 bases). This CDR3 has 14 amino acids. V dropped 0 bases and J dropped 7 bases, with 10 bases sitting between them. The germline V gene encodes CDR1 LNHDA and CDR2 SQIVND (reference sequence).

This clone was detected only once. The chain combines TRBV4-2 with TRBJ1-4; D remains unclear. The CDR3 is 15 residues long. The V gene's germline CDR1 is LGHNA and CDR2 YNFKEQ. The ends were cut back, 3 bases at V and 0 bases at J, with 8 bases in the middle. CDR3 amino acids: CASSHIQTTNEKLFF. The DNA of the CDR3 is TGTGCCAGCAGCCATATACAAACAACTAATGAAAAACTGTTTTTT.